The TCR beta chain under discussion was sequenced for a study of radiotherapy plus CTLA-4 blockade in lung cancer. Overall study: Roughly 17% of patients responded objectively, and around 32% achieved disease control.

Concerning this clone: Its cognate antigen is unknown.

The CDR3 length is 15 residues. The V segment lost 5 bases and the J segment 4 bases; nucleotides outside the gene matches: 7. Germline-derived CDR1 and CDR2 are SGDLS and YYNGEE. Focal radiation with ipilimumab CTLA-4 blockade was given to patients with chemo-refractory metastatic non-small-cell lung cancer. The study, taken as a whole, reports: An expansion of tumor-derived TCR clones occurred in blood after radiotherapy plus ipilimumab. According to reports, early shifts in blood T cell clones, alongside interferon-beta, forecast response most accurately.

The assay was immunoSEQ multiplex PCR, and TCRdb's table has in-frame clones only and misses some. The data hold under 50,000 clones, with around 86% observed a single time. The sample consisted of peripheral blood, taken from a patient treated with radiotherapy plus ipilimumab. The chain carries TRBV9 and TRBJ2-1; TRBD2 agrees at 9 bases. This clonotype was sampled from a human donor with non-small cell lung cancer whose response to radiotherapy plus ipilimumab could not be evaluated. CDR3 residues: CASSGSGGPYNEQFF. CDR3 bases: TGTGCCAGCAGTGGTAGCGGGGGCCCTTACAATGAGCAGTTCTTC.